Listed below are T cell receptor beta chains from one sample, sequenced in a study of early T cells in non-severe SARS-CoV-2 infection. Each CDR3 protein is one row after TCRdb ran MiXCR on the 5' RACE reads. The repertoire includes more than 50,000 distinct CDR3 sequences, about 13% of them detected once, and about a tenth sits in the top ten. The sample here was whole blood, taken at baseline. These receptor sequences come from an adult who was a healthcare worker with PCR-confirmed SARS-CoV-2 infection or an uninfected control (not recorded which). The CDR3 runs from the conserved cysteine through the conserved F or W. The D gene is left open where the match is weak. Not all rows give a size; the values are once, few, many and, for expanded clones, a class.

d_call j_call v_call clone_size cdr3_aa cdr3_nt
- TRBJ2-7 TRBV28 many CASSPRALRYEQYF TGTGCCAGCAGCCCCCGAGCCCTGCGGTACGAGCAGTACTTC
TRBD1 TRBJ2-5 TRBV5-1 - CASSLEGQAQNF TGCGCCAGCAGCTTGGAGGGACAGGCCCAAAACTTC
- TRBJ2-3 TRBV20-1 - CSARDYWVDTQYF TGCAGTGCTAGAGATTATTGGGTAGATACGCAGTATTTT
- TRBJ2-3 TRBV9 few CASSVVAGDTQYF TGTGCCAGCAGCGTAGTGGCGGGAGATACGCAGTATTTT
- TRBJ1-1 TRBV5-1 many CASSWSTAGRVGAFF TGCGCCAGCAGCTGGAGCACGGCAGGGAGAGTCGGAGCTTTCTTT
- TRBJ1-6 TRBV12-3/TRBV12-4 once CASTATVSSYNSPLHF TGTGCCAGCACCGCGACGGTGAGCTCCTATAATTCACCCCTCCACTTT
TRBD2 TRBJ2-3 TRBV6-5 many CASGGLAGGADTQYF TGTGCCAGCGGGGGGCTAGCGGGAGGGGCAGATACGCAGTATTTT
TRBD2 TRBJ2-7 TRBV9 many CASSPRVRESEQYF TGTGCCAGCAGCCCCCGAGTGCGGGAGTCCGAGCAGTACTTC
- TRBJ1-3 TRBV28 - CASRDGGSRNTIYF TGTGCCAGCAGGGATGGGGGATCGAGAAACACCATATATTTT
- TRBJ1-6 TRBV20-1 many CSARGRPGSYNSPLHF TGCAGTGCTAGAGGTAGACCGGGGTCCTATAATTCACCCCTCCACTTT
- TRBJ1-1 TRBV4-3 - CASSQEVATEAFF TGCGCCAGCAGCCAAGAAGTAGCCACTGAAGCTTTCTTT
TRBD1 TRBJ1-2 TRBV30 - CAWRKQGSSFGYTF TGTGCCTGGAGGAAACAGGGGTCTAGTTTTGGCTACACCTTC
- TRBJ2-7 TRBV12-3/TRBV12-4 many CASSAGLPREQYF TGTGCCAGCAGTGCAGGGCTGCCTAGGGAGCAGTACTTC
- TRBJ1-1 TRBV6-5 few CASSQGWRNTEAFF TGTGCCAGCAGTCAGGGGTGGAGGAACACTGAAGCTTTCTTT
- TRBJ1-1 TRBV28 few CASSFPVKNTEAFF TGTGCCAGCAGTTTCCCTGTGAAGAACACTGAAGCTTTCTTT
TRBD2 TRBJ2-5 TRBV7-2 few CASSLVARGGPETQYF TGTGCCAGCAGCTTAGTCGCGCGGGGGGGACCGGAGACCCAGTACTTC
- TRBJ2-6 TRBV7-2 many CASSFQPHFSGANVLTF TGTGCCAGCAGCTTTCAACCCCATTTCTCTGGGGCCAACGTCCTGACTTTC
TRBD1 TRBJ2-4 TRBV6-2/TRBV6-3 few CASSKDRGGNIQYF TGTGCCAGCAGTAAAGACAGGGGGGGAAACATTCAGTACTTC
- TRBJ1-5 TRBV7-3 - CASSLTRRQLNQPQHF TGTGCCAGCAGCTTAACAAGGCGGCAGCTCAATCAGCCCCAGCATTTT
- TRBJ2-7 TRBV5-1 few CASSARAEQYF TGCGCCAGCAGCGCCAGGGCCGAGCAGTACTTC
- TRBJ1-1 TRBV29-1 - CSVVHTEAFF TGCAGCGTAGTACACACTGAAGCTTTCTTT
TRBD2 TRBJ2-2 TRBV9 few CASSVASGRGTGELFF TGTGCCAGCAGCGTGGCTAGCGGGAGGGGGACCGGGGAGCTGTTTTTT
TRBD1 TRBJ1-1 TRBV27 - CASSKTGSNTEAFF TGTGCCAGCAGTAAGACAGGGTCGAACACTGAAGCTTTCTTT
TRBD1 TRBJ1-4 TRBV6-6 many CASSWGQREKLFF TGTGCCAGCAGTTGGGGACAGCGCGAAAAACTGTTTTTT
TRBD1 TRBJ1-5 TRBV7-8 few CASSRTGQGDQPQHF TGTGCCAGCAGTAGAACGGGACAGGGCGATCAGCCCCAGCATTTT
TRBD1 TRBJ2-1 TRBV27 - CASSLTKTGLLGNEQFF TGTGCCAGCAGTCTCACGAAGACAGGGCTTCTCGGCAATGAGCAGTTCTTC
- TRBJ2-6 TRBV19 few CASSKEGTPGRGANVLTF TGTGCCAGTAGTAAAGAGGGGACGCCAGGGAGAGGGGCCAACGTCCTGACTTTC
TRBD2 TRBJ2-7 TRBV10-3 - CAISARSGRVSYEQYF TGTGCCATCAGTGCTAGGAGCGGGAGAGTTTCCTACGAGCAGTACTTC